Listed here are 13 T cell receptor beta chains from one sample, sequenced in a study of T-cell reconstitution after alpha-beta-depleted transplantation in children. Researchers prepared the TCRbeta library using unique molecular identifiers, the study reports. TCRdb re-called the PCR reads with MiXCR, one entry per CDR3 protein. In the table there are roughly 220,000 distinct CDR3 sequences, roughly 8.3% of which are singletons. The sequencing used PBMCs, mostly from graft donor cells, collected 360 days after TCRalphabeta/CD19-depleted stem cell transplant. These receptors all come from a male patient between 2 and 10 years old who had a stem cell transplant for acute myeloid leukemia, so the T cells may come from the graft donor.

This clonotype was seen at least ten times. The chain uses TRBV12-3 or TRBV12-4 and TRBJ2-3; 11 nucleotides match TRBD2. V shed 2 bases, J shed 3 bases, and the junction held 4 bases outside the gene matches. This CDR3 has 16 residues. CDR3 protein: CASSLIAGGPTDTQYF. The CDR3, as DNA: TGTGCCAGCAGTTTAATAGCGGGGGGGCCGACAGATACGCAGTATTTT.

The CDR3 coding sequence is TGTGCCAGCAGTTCCTGGGAGAATCAGCCCCAGCATTTT. Its translation: CASSSWENQPQHF. The genes are TRBV6-5 and TRBJ1-5; D remains unclear. Germline CDR1 is MNHEY and CDR2 is SVGAGI. This CDR3 spans 13 amino acids. V was shortened by 4 bases and J by 4 bases, with 8 bases between the two germline ends.

This clonotype was seen only a few times. This chain links TRBV11-1 with TRBJ1-1, with TRBD1 identical over 7 bases. CDR3 length equals 14 residues. Germline loops: CDR1 SGHAT, CDR2 FQDESV (reference sequence). Losses at the gene ends were 6 bases for V and 5 bases for J; bases not matched to a gene: 9. The CDR3 coding sequence is TGTGCCAGCAGAGATTGGACAGGTGAAACTGAAGCTTTCTTT. Encoded protein: CASRDWTGETEAFF.

Only a few counts were recorded for this clonotype. V is TRBV18 and J is TRBJ2-3; D not certain. The ends were cut back, 2 bases at V and 2 bases at J, with 5 bases in the middle. Germline V CDR1 and CDR2: KGHSH, LQKENI. The CDR3 has 13 residues. The CDR3 is CASSPRHTDTQYF. CDR3 sequence (DNA): TGTGCCAGCTCACCAAGACACACAGATACGCAGTATTTT. The variable domain in full, with the rest retrieved from reference TRBV18 and TRBJ2-3, is NAGVMQNPRHLVRRRGQEARLRCSPMKGHSHVYWYRQLPEEGLKFMVYLQKENIIDESGMPKERFSAEFPKEGPSILRIQQVVRGDSAAYFCASSPRHTDTQYFGPGTRLTVL.

The J gene is TRBJ1-3, the V gene TRBV5-6; D uncertain. Germline-derived CDR1 and CDR2 are SGHDT and YYEEEE. V lost 0 bases, J lost 4 bases, and 17 bases lay in between. The CDR3 covers 17 residues. The CDR3 DNA follows: TGTGCCAGCAGCTTGGTACCAGGACGAAGGTCCGGAAACACCATATATTTT. Translation gives CASSLVPGRRSGNTIYF.

This clonotype was recorded at least ten times. V is TRBV9 and J is TRBJ1-1; no firm D call. Germline V CDR1 and CDR2: SGDLS, YYNGEE. The CDR3 is made up of 11 amino acids. Trimming left V 0 bases short and J 7 bases short, with 4 bases between. The CDR3 region has the DNA TGTGCCAGCAGCGTAGGTGGTGAAGCTTTCTTT. Its translation: CASSVGGEAFF. Variable domain in full (rest from reference TRBV9 and TRBJ1-1): DSGVTQTPKHLITATGQRVTLRCSPRSGDLSVYWYQQSLDQGLQFLIQYYNGEERAKGNILERFSAQQFPDLHSELNLSSLELGDSALYFCASSVGGEAFFGQGTRLTVV.

The chain combines TRBV6-1 with TRBJ2-1, with a possible D match to TRBD1 (5 bases). Between the trimmed V and J ends, which lost 8 bases and 4 bases, there was a span of 15 bases. Germline values: CDR1 MNHNS, CDR2 SASEGT. This CDR3 is 14 amino acids long. The CDR3 bases are TGTGCCAGCGACAGTAATATGGGGTACAATGAGCAGTTCTTC. It translates to CASDSNMGYNEQFF.

The chain links TRBV12-3 or TRBV12-4 to TRBJ1-2; no reliable D call. Trimming left V 3 bases short and J 5 bases short, with 16 bases between. The CDR3 is made up of 15 amino acids. The CDR3 reads CASSLAREPGYGYTF. CDR3 bases: TGTGCCAGCAGTTTGGCCCGGGAGCCGGGGTATGGCTACACCTTC.

The chain couples TRBV24-1 to TRBJ2-1; tentative D call: TRBD1 (5 bases). Between the trimmed V and J ends, which lost 10 bases and 8 bases, there was a span of 17 bases. This CDR3 has 13 residues. From germline, CDR1 is KGHDR and CDR2 SFDVKD. The CDR3 loop reads CATGVIGSDEQFF. The CDR3 region has the DNA TGTGCCACAGGGGTTATCGGATCAGATGAGCAGTTCTTC.

The chain uses TRBV20-1 and TRBJ2-5; D call uncertain. The length of the CDR3 is 13 residues. Germline V CDR1 and CDR2: DFQATT, SNEGSKA (reference sequence). The germline V and J ends were trimmed by 3 bases and 1 base, with 9 bases remaining between them. DNA of the CDR3: TGCAGTGCTAGTGACCCCACCCAAGAGACCCAGTACTTC. It yields the protein CSASDPTQETQYF.

This clonotype has more than one count but fewer than ten. This chain links TRBV20-1 with TRBJ2-7; TRBD2 matches at 9 bases. The CDR3 consists of 14 residues. V gave up 1 base and J gave up 4 bases; unmatched junction bases: 5. In germline, CDR1 is DFQATT, CDR2 SNEGSKA (reference sequence). The CDR3 DNA follows: TGCAGTGCTAGAGTAGCGGGAGTTTTATACGAGCAGTACTTC. This translates into CSARVAGVLYEQYF.

This clonotype was counted at least ten times. The chain carries TRBV25-1 and TRBJ1-1; D ambiguous. Per germline, CDR1 MGHDK and CDR2 SYGVNS. The CDR3 totals 15 residues. The V and J ends lost 0 bases and 0 bases respectively, with 8 bases between them. The CDR3 is CASSEYQAMNTEAFF. CDR3 DNA sequence: TGTGCCAGCAGTGAATATCAGGCGATGAACACTGAAGCTTTCTTT.

This clonotype showed up many times. The chain joins TRBV30 to TRBJ2-4; 8 bases map to TRBD1. V was clipped by 3 bases and J by 0 bases; unmatched bases: 7. CDR1 is GTSNPN and CDR2 is SVGIG in the germline V gene (reference sequence). This CDR3 region has 16 residues. DNA for the CDR3: TGTGCCTGGAGGACGGGACAGGAGGTAGCCAAAAACATTCAGTACTTC. Residues: CAWRTGQEVAKNIQYF.